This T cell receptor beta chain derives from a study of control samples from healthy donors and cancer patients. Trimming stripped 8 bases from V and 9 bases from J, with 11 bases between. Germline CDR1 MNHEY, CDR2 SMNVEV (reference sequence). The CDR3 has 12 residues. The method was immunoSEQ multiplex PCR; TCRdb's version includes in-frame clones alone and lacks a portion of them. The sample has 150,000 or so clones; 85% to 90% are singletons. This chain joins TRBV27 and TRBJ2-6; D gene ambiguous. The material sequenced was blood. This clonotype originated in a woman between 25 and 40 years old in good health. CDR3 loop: CASRSPYNVLTF. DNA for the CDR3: TGTGCCAGCCGTTCCCCTTACAACGTCCTGACTTTC.